This T cell receptor (beta chain) was sequenced during a study of blood T cell repertoires in COVID-19. Whole-study context: Nucleic acid was either cDNA or gDNA, and it came from T cells, B-cell-depleted T cells, or PBMCs.

This CDR3 is built from 15 residues. Germline V gene sequence: CDR1 GTSNPN, CDR2 SVGIG (reference sequence). The J segment lost 4 bases and the V segment lost 4 bases, leaving 5 bases of the junction unmatched. In the authors' methods: Quantification of nucleated cells was approximated via reference gene primer amplification. Using immunoSEQ multiplex PCR, the repertoire was profiled, and TCRdb retains in-frame clones only, with some absent. V, J and clone size were drawn from that table, and D and trimming were deduced from the DNA. The table records some 240,000 clones, approximately 80% of them present only once.

The TCR originated in a human donor in a cohort sampled during active COVID-19. The chain carries TRBV30 and TRBJ1-6; 9 bases match TRBD1. Sequencing was performed on peripheral blood. CDR3 coding DNA: TGTGCCTGGACCACAGGGGGCCTTTATAATTCACCCCTCCACTTT. Encoded protein: CAWTTGGLYNSPLHF. Together with reference TRBV30 and TRBJ1-6, the CDR3 gives the full variable domain: SQTIHQWPATLVQPVGSPLSLECTVEGTSNPNLYWYRQAAGRGLQLLFYSVGIGQISSEVPQNLSASRPQDRQFILSSKKLLLSDSGFYLCAWTTGGLYNSPLHFGNGTRLTVT.